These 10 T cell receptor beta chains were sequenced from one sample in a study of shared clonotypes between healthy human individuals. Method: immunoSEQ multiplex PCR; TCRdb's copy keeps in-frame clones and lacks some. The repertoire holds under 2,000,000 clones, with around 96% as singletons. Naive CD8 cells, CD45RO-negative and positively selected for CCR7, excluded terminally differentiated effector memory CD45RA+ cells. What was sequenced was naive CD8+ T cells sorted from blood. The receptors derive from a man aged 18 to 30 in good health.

The CDR3 DNA reads TGTGCCAGCAGCTTAGGACAGGGAGGGGCAGATACGCAGTATTTT. Encoded protein: CASSLGQGGADTQYF. The gene calls are TRBV11-2 and TRBJ2-3; D may match TRBD1 or TRBD2 (7 bases each). The V gene's germline CDR1 is SGHAT and CDR2 FQNNGV. V lost 1 base and J lost 4, with 12 bases in between. The CDR3 totals 15 residues.

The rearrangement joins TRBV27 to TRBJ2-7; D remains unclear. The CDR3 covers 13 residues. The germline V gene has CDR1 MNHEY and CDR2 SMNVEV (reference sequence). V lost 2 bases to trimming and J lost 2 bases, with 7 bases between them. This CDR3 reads CASSLVAAYEQYF. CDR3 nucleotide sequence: TGTGCCAGCAGTTTAGTAGCCGCCTACGAGCAGTACTTC.

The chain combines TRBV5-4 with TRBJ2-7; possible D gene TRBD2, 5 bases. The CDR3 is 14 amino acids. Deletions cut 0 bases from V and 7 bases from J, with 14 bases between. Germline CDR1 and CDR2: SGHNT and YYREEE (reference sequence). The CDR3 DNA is TGTGCCAGCAGCTTGGGCCGGGATTTCCCTGAGCAGTACTTC. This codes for CASSLGRDFPEQYF.

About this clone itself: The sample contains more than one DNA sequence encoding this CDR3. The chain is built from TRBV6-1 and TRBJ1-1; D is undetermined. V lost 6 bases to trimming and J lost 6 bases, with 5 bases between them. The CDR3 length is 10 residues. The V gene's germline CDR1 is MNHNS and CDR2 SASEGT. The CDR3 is CASRAAEAFF. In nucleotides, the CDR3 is TGTGCCAGCAGGGCTGCTGAAGCTTTCTTT.

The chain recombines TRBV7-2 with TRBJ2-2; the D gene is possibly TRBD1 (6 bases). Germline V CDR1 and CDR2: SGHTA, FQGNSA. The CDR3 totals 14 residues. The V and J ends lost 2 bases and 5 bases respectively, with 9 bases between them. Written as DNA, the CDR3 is TGTGCCAGCAGCTTATATCAGGGGACCGGGGAGCTGTTTTTT. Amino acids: CASSLYQGTGELFF.

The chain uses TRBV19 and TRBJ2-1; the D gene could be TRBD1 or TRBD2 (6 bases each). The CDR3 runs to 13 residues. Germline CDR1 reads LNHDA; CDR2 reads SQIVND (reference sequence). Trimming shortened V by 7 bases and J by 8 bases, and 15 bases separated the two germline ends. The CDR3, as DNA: TGTGCCAGTAATGGGGGGCATATCGATGAGCAGTTCTTC. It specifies CASNGGHIDEQFF.

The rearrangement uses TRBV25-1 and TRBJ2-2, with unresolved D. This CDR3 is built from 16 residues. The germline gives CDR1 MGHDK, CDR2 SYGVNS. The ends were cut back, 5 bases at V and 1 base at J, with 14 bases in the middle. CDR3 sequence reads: CASSPHPGMNTGELFF. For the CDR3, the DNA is TGTGCCAGCAGTCCACATCCAGGTATGAACACCGGGGAGCTGTTTTTT.

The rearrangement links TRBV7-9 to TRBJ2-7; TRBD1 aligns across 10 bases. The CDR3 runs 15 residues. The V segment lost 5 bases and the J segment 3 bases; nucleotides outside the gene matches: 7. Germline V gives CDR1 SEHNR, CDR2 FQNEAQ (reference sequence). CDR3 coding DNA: TGTGCCAGCAGCGGCCGGACAGGGGGGGTCTACGAGCAGTACTTC. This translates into CASSGRTGGVYEQYF.

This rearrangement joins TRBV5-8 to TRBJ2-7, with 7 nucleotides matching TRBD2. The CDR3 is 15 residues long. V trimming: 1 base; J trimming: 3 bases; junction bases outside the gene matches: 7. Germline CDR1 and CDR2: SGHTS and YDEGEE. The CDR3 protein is CASSLRWGGNYEQYF. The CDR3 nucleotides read TGTGCCAGCAGCTTGAGGTGGGGGGGAAACTACGAGCAGTACTTC.

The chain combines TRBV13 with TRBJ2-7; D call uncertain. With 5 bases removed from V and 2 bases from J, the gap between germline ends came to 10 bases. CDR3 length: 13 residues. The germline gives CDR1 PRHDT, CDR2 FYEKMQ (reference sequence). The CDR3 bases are TGTGCCAGCAGCATTGGACCCACCTACGAGCAGTACTTC. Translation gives CASSIGPTYEQYF.